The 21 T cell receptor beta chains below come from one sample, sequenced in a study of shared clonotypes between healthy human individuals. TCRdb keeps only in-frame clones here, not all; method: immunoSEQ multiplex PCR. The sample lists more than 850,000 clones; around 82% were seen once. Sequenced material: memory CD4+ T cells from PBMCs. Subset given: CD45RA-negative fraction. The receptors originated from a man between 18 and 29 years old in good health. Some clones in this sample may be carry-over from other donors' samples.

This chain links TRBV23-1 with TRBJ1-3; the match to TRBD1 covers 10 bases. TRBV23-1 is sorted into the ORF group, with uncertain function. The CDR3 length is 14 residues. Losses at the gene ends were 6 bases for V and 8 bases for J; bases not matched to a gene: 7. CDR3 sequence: CASRIRTGGHTIYF. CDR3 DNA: TGCGCCAGCAGGATAAGGACAGGGGGACACACCATATATTTT.

The CDR3 spells CASSTYRRGGEKLFF. The CDR3 DNA follows: TGTGCCAGCAGCACGTACAGGAGGGGGGGTGAAAAACTGTTTTTT. V gene TRBV11-2 combines with J gene TRBJ1-4; perhaps TRBD1 as D (6 bases). This CDR3 comprises 15 residues. From germline, CDR1 is SGHAT and CDR2 FQNNGV. Deletions cut 5 bases from V and 7 bases from J, with 17 bases between.

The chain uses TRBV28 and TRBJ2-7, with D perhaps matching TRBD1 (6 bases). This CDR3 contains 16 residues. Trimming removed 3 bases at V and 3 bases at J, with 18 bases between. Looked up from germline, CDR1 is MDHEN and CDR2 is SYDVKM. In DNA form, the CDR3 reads TGTGCCAGCAGTTTTTTGGGGGCAGGGATTTTCTACGAGCAGTACTTC. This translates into CASSFLGAGIFYEQYF.

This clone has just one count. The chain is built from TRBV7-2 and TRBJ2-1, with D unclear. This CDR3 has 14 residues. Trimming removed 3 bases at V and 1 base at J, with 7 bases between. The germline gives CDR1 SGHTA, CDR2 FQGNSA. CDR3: CASSLQGSYNEQFF. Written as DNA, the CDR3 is TGTGCCAGCAGCTTGCAAGGTTCCTACAATGAGCAGTTCTTC.

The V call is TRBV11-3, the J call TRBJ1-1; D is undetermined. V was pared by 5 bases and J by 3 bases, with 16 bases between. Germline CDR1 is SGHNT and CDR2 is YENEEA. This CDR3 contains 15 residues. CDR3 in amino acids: CASSLGGRVHTEAFF. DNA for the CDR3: TGTGCCAGCAGCCTGGGTGGAAGGGTACACACTGAAGCTTTCTTT.

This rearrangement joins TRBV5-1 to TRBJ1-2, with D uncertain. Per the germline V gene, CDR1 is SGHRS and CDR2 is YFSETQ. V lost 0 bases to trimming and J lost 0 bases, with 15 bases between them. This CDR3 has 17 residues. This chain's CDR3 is CASSLGPTESANYGYTF. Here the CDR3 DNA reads TGCGCCAGCAGCTTGGGGCCCACCGAATCCGCTAACTATGGCTACACCTTC. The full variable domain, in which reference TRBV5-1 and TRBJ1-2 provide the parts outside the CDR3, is KAGVTQTPRYLIKTRGQQVTLSCSPISGHRSVSWYQQTPGQGLQFLFEYFSETQRNKGNFPGRFSGRQFSNSRSEMNVSTLELGDSALYLCASSLGPTESANYGYTFGSGTRLTVV.

CDR3 sequence: CASRNSGRPNTQYF. The CDR3 nucleotides read TGTGCCAGCAGGAATAGCGGGAGGCCAAATACGCAGTATTTT. The chain combines TRBV27 with TRBJ2-3; 10 nucleotides line up with TRBD2. The V gene end was trimmed by 6 bases and the J gene end by 7 bases; junction bases not matched to a gene: 7. The CDR3 length is 14 residues. Germline values: CDR1 MNHEY, CDR2 SMNVEV (reference sequence).

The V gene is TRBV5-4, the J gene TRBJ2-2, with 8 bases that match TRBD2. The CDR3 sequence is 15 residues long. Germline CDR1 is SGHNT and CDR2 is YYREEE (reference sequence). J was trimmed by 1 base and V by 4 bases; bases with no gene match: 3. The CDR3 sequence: CASSPLAGNTGELFF. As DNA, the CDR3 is TGTGCCAGCAGCCCTCTAGCGGGGAACACCGGGGAGCTGTTTTTT. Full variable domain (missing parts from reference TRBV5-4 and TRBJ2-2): ETGVTQSPTHLIKTRGQQVTLRCSSQSGHNTVSWYQQALGQGPQFIFQYYREEENGRGNFPPRFSGLQFPNYSSELNVNALELDDSALYLCASSPLAGNTGELFFGEGSRLTVL.

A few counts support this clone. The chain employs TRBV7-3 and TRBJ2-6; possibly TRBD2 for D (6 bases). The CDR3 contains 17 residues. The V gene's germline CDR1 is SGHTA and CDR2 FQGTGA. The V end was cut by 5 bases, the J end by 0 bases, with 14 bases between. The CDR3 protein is CASSRFGSNSGANVLTF. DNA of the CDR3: TGTGCCAGCAGCCGTTTCGGGAGCAACTCTGGGGCCAACGTCCTGACTTTC.

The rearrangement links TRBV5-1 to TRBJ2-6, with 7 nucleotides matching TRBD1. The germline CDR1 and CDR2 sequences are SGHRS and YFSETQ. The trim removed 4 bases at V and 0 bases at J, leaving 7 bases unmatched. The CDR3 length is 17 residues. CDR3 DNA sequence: TGCGCCAGCAGCAACGGACAGGTATACTCTGGGGCCAACGTCCTGACTTTC. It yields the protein CASSNGQVYSGANVLTF.

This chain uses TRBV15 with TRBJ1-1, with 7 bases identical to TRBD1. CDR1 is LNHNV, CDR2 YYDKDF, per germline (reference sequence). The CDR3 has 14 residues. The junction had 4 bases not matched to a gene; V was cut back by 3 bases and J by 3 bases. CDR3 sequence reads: CATSRGQLYTEAFF. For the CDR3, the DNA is TGTGCCACCAGCAGGGGACAGCTCTACACTGAAGCTTTCTTT.

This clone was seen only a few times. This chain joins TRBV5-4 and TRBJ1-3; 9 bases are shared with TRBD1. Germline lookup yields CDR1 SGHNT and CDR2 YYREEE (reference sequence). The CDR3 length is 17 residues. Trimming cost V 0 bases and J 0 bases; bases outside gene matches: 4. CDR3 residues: CASSLDATGGSGNTIYF. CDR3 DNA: TGTGCCAGCAGCTTGGATGCGACAGGGGGCTCTGGAAACACCATATATTTT.

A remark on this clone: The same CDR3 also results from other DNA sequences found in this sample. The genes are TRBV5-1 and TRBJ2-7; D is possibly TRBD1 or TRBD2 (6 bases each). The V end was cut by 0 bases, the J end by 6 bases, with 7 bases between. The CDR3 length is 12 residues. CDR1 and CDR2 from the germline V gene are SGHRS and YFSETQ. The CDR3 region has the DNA TGCGCCAGCAGCTTGGGGGGGGCCGAGCAGTACTTC. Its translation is CASSLGGAEQYF.

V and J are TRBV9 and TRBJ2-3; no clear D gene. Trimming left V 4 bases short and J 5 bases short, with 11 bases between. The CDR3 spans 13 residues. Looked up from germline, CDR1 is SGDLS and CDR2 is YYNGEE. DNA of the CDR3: TGTGCCAGCAGCTACCCCCCGGGAGATACGCAGTATTTT. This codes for CASSYPPGDTQYF.

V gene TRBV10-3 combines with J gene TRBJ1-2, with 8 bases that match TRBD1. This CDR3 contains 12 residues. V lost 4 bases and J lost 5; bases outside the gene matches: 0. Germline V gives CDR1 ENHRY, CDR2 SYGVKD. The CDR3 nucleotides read TGTGCCATCAGTGGACAGGGGTATGGCTACACCTTC. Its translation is CAISGQGYGYTF.

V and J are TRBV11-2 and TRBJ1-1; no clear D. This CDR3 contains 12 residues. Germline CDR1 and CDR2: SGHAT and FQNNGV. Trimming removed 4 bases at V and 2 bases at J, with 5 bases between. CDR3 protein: CASSSFNTEAFF. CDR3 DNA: TGTGCCAGCAGCTCCTTCAACACTGAAGCTTTCTTT.

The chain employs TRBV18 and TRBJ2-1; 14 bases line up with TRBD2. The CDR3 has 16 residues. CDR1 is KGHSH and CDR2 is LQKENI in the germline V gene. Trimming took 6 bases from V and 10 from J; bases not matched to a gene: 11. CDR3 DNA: TGTGCCAGCTCGGGTATAGGACTAGCGGGAGGAAGAGAGCAGTTCTTC. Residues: CASSGIGLAGGREQFF.

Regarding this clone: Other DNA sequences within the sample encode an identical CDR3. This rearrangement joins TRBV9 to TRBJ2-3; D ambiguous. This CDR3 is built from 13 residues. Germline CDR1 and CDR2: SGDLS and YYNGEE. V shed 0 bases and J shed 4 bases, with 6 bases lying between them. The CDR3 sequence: CASSVAGADTQYF. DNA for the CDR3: TGTGCCAGCAGCGTAGCGGGTGCAGATACGCAGTATTTT.

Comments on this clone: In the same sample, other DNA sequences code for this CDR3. The CDR3: CASSIGGEETQYF. The DNA of the CDR3 is TGTGCCAGTAGTATTGGAGGAGAAGAGACCCAGTACTTC. This sequence joins TRBV19 and TRBJ2-5, with D perhaps matching TRBD2 (5 bases). This CDR3 comprises 13 residues. Trimming took off 3 bases at V and 3 bases at J, with 8 bases between the two ends. CDR1 is LNHDA and CDR2 is SQIVND in the germline V gene (reference sequence).

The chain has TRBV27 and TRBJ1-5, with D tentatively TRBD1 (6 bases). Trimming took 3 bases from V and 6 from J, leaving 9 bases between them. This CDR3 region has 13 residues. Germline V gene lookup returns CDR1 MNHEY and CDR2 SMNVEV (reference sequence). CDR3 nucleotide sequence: TGTGCCAGCAGTTTTACAGGGTTTCAGCCCCAGCATTTT. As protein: CASSFTGFQPQHF.

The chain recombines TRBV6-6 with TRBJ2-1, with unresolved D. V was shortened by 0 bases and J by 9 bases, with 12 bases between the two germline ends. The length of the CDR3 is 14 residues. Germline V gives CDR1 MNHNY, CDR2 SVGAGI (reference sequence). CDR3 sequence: CASSYSMLGVEQFF. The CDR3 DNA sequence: TGTGCCAGCAGTTACTCGATGTTAGGCGTTGAGCAGTTCTTC.